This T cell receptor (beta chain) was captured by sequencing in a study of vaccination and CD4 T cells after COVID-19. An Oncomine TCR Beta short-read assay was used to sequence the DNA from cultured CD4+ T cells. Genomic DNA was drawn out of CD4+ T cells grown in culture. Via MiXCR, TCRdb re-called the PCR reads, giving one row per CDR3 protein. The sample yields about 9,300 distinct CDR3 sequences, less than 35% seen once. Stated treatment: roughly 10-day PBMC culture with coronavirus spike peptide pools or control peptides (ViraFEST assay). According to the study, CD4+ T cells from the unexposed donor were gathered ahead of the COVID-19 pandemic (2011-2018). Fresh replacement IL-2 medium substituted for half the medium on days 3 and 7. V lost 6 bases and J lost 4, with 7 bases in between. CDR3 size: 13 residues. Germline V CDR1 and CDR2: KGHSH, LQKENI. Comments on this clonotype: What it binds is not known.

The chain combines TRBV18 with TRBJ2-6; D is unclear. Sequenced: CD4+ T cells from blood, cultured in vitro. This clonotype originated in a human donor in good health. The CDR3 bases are TGTGCCAGCTCCGCCCGCGGGGCCAACGTCCTGACTTTC. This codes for CASSARGANVLTF. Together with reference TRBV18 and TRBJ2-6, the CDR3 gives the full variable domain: NAGVMQNPRHLVRRRGQEARLRCSPMKGHSHVYWYRQLPEEGLKFMVYLQKENIIDESGMPKERFSAEFPKEGPSILRIQQVVRGDSAAYFCASSARGANVLTFGAGSRLTVL.